This T cell receptor beta chain was documented in a study of blood T cell repertoires in COVID-19. Study summary: Collection of acute and convalescent COVID-19 samples took place in the United States, Italy and Spain. Sources were T cells, B-cell-depleted T cells, or PBMCs; the material itself was cDNA or gDNA.

The repertoire was sequenced with immunoSEQ multiplex PCR; TCRdb's copy has only in-frame clones and lacks some. The sample has 250,000 to 300,000 clones; 87% are singletons. The CDR3 runs 13 residues. Germline-derived CDR1 and CDR2 are MNHEY and SMNVEV (reference sequence). With 2 bases removed from V and 7 bases from J, the gap between germline ends came to 11 bases. Sequences were obtained from peripheral blood. The V call is TRBV27, the J call TRBJ1-2, with a possible D match to TRBD1 (5 bases). The TCR originated in a woman between 50 and 59 years old who had recovered from COVID-19. CDR3 DNA: TGTGCCAGCAGTTTAACAGGTAGTACTGGCTACACCTTC. This translates into CASSLTGSTGYTF.